The 5 T cell receptor beta chains below all came from one sample that was sequenced in a study of blood T cell repertoires in COVID-19. The protocol was immunoSEQ multiplex PCR, while the TCRdb copy is restricted to in-frame clones and leaves out a portion. The table records tens of thousands of clones, approximately 88% of them present only once. The sample comprised peripheral blood. These receptors came from a woman aged 80 or older with acute or convalescent COVID-19.

The genes are TRBV19 and TRBJ1-5; maybe TRBD1 (6 bases). With 2 bases removed from V and 1 base from J, the gap between germline ends came to 9 bases. CDR1 and CDR2 (germline): LNHDA, SQIVND (reference sequence). The length of the CDR3 is 15 residues. CDR3 DNA sequence: TGTGCCAGTAGTATACAACAGGGCAGCAATCAGCCCCAGCATTTT. Its protein product is CASSIQQGSNQPQHF.

This sequence joins TRBV21-1 and TRBJ2-7; TRBD1, as called in the table, went unchecked against the DNA. TRBV21-1 is a pseudogene. The CDR3 has 15 residues. CDR3 sequence: CASSKVYRTEYEQYF. CDR3 nucleotide sequence: TGTGCCAGCAGCAAAGTCTACAGGACAGAGTACGAGCAGTACTTC.

CDR3 nucleotide sequence: TGTGCCAGCAGCTGGGCGGGACAGGGGAATGGCTACACCTTC. Protein sequence: CASSWAGQGNGYTF. This rearrangement joins TRBV5-4 to TRBJ1-2, with TRBD1 matching over 10 bases. Germline CDR1 is SGHNT and CDR2 is YYREEE (reference sequence). V gave up 3 bases and J gave up 6 bases; unmatched junction bases: 5. The length of the CDR3 is 14 residues.

The chain is built from TRBV6-4 and TRBJ1-2; 9 bases match TRBD1. Looked up from germline, CDR1 is MRHNA and CDR2 is SNTAGT. The CDR3 totals 16 residues. The ends lost 6 bases at V and 7 bases at J; junction bases unmatched: 15. The CDR3, as DNA: TGTGCCAGCAGACCGGGACAGGGTACCGTTCAGGGTGGCTACACCTTC. Encoded protein: CASRPGQGTVQGGYTF.

The gene calls are TRBV19 and TRBJ2-2; TRBD1 agrees at 7 bases. V lost 7 bases, J lost 4 bases, and 12 bases stayed unmatched. The CDR3 has 16 amino acids. Looked up from germline, CDR1 is LNHDA and CDR2 is SQIVND (reference sequence). As DNA, the CDR3 is TGTGCCAGTAAGGTCAGGGGGAGTACGGGCACCGGGGAGCTGTTTTTT. It yields the protein CASKVRGSTGTGELFF.